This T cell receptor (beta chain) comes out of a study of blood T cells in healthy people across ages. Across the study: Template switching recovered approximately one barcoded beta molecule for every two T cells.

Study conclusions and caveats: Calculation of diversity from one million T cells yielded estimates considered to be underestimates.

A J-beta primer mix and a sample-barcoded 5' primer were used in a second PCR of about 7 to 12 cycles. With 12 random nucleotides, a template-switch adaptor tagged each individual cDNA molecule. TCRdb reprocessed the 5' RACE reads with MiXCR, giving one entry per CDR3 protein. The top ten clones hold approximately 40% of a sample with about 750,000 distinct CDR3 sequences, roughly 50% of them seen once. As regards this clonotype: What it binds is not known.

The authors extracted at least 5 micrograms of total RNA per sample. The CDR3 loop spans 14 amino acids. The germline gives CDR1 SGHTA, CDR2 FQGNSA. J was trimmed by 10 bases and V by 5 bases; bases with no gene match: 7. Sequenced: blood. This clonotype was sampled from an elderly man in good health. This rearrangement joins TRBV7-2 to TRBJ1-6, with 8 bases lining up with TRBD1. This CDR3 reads CASSRQGLGSPLHF. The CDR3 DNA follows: TGTGCCAGCAGCCGACAGGGGTTAGGATCACCCCTCCACTTT.